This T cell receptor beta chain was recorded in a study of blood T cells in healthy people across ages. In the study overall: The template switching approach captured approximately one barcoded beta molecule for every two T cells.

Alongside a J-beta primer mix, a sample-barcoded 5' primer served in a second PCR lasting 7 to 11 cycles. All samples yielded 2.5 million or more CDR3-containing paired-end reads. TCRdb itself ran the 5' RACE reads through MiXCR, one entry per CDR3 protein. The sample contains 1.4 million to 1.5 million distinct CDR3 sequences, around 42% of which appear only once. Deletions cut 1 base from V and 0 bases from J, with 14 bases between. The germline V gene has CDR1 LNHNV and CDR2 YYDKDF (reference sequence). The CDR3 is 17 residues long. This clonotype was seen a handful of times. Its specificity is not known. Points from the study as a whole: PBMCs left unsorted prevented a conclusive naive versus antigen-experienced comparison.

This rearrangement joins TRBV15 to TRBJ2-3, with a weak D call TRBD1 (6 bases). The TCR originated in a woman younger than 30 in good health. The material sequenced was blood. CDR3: CATSRVPDRPSTDTQYF. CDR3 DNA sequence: TGTGCCACCAGCAGAGTCCCCGACAGGCCGAGCACAGATACGCAGTATTTT.